Following are 14 T cell receptor beta chains from one sample sequenced in a study of T cells in Graves' hyperthyroidism and ophthalmopathy. TCR beta CDR3 sequences were amplified from RNA transcripts. The HTBI primer set was used in a first-round RT-PCR of the TCR CDR3. TCRdb itself ran the multiplex PCR reads through MiXCR, one entry per CDR3 protein. The table has a few hundred thousand distinct CDR3 sequences, around a sixth seen once. The material sequenced was blood. These receptors came from a young woman with Graves' hyperthyroidism.

The chain recombines TRBV20-1 with TRBJ1-1, with 7 nucleotides matching TRBD1. The length of the CDR3 is 10 residues. With V trimmed by 6 bases and J by 7 bases, 2 bases remained unmatched. CDR1 is DFQATT and CDR2 is SNEGSKA in the germline V gene (reference sequence). CDR3 nucleotide sequence: TGCAGTGCGGGACAGTTTGAAGCTTTCTTT. This sequence encodes CSAGQFEAFF.

In its sample, this clonotype was seen many times. The V call is TRBV6-1, the J call TRBJ2-1; 7 nucleotides agree with TRBD1. From germline, CDR1 is MNHNS and CDR2 SASEGT. V dropped 5 bases and J dropped 10; count of bases not matched to a gene: 8. There are 13 residues in the CDR3. The CDR3 spells CASSYNRGGEQFF. CDR3 sequence (DNA): TGTGCCAGCAGTTACAACAGGGGTGGGGAGCAGTTCTTC.

This clonotype has only a few counts. This chain links TRBV27 with TRBJ2-1; D gene uncertain. From germline, CDR1 is MNHEY and CDR2 SMNVEV (reference sequence). The CDR3 has 19 amino acids. The V gene lost 1 base and the J gene lost 4 bases, with 23 bases spanning the gap. CDR3 sequence reads: CASSLLRALGQEQYNEQFF. The CDR3 nucleotides read TGTGCCAGCAGTTTATTAAGGGCGCTTGGGCAGGAACAGTACAATGAGCAGTTCTTC.

The CDR3 nucleotides are TGCGCCAGCAGCCAAAACAACGGGGAGCAGTTCTTC. It specifies CASSQNNGEQFF. The V gene is TRBV4-1, the J gene TRBJ2-1; D is ambiguous. Germline CDR1 reads MGHRA; CDR2 reads YSYEKL. The V and J ends lost 2 bases and 10 bases respectively, with 9 bases between them. This CDR3 contains 12 residues.

This clonotype came up many times. The J gene is TRBJ1-4, the V gene TRBV12-3 or TRBV12-4, with 7 bases matching TRBD1. The CDR3 is 14 amino acids. V lost 3 bases, J lost 7 bases, and 5 bases stayed unmatched. CDR3 bases: TGTGCCAGCAGTTTTGGAGGGGGCAGTGAAAAACTGTTTTTT. Amino acid sequence: CASSFGGGSEKLFF.

This clonotype was seen a handful of times. The chain links TRBV4-3 to TRBJ2-7, with 8 bases lining up with TRBD1. The germline CDR1 and CDR2 sequences are LGHNA and YSLEER. This CDR3 has 16 amino acids. J was trimmed by 5 bases and V by 2 bases; bases with no gene match: 11. The CDR3 reads CASSQTTGTGHDEQYF. The CDR3 DNA reads as TGCGCCAGCAGCCAAACGACCGGGACAGGCCATGACGAGCAGTACTTC.

This clonotype appeared a few times. J is TRBJ2-1 and V is TRBV5-8, with a tentative D call TRBD1 (6 bases). CDR1 and CDR2 from the germline V gene are SGHTS and YDEGEE. V was pared by 4 bases and J by 7 bases, with 15 bases between. The CDR3 totals 14 residues. CDR3 protein: CASSRGQMGNEQFF. In DNA form, the CDR3 reads TGTGCCAGCAGCCGCGGACAGATGGGGAATGAGCAGTTCTTC.

The chain is built from TRBV6-4 and TRBJ2-3; perhaps D is TRBD1 or TRBD2 (5 bases each). Trimming pared 4 bases from V and 3 bases from J, leaving 14 bases between. The CDR3 consists of 15 residues. From germline, CDR1 is MRHNA and CDR2 SNTAGT. The CDR3 is CASSGRSGTTDTQYF. As DNA, the CDR3 is TGTGCCAGCAGTGGAAGAAGTGGGACGACAGATACGCAGTATTTT.

The chain's CDR3 is CSARDQLSGERYTDTQYF. The CDR3 DNA sequence: TGCAGTGCTAGAGATCAGTTAAGCGGCGAGAGGTACACAGATACGCAGTATTTT. J is TRBJ2-3 and V is TRBV20-1; maybe TRBD2 (5 bases). The CDR3 consists of 18 residues. In germline, CDR1 is DFQATT, CDR2 SNEGSKA (reference sequence). The V end lost 0 bases, the J end lost 2 bases, and 21 bases lay between the germline ends.

This clonotype was detected ten times or more. This sequence joins TRBV6-5 and TRBJ1-2; D gene ambiguous. The CDR3 length is 14 residues. Germline CDR1 MNHEY, CDR2 SVGAGI. Trimming shortened V by 2 bases and J by 5 bases, and 12 bases separated the two germline ends. CDR3 sequence (DNA): TGTGCCAGCAGTTACGGCCAGCCAGCGTATGGCTACACCTTC. This encodes CASSYGQPAYGYTF.

This clonotype has at least ten counts. This chain uses TRBV28 with TRBJ1-1; maybe TRBD1 (5 bases). Trimming cost V 1 base and J 3 bases, with 9 bases left between them. There are 14 residues in the CDR3. Germline assignment: CDR1 MDHEN and CDR2 SYDVKM. The CDR3 protein is CASSLLGADTEAFF. CDR3 in DNA: TGTGCCAGCAGTTTATTAGGGGCCGACACTGAAGCTTTCTTT.

This clonotype has a count of ten or more. The chain links TRBV3-1 to TRBJ1-5; D might be TRBD1 (5 bases). The germline V and J ends were trimmed by 1 base and 6 bases, with 10 bases remaining between them. Germline CDR1 LGHDT, CDR2 YNNKEL (reference sequence). There are 14 residues in the CDR3. CDR3 region: CASSQGEGTQPQHF. In DNA form, the CDR3 reads TGTGCCAGCAGCCAAGGGGAAGGGACTCAGCCCCAGCATTTT.

This clonotype came up many times. V gene TRBV6-5 combines with J gene TRBJ1-5; D remains unclear. The CDR3 has 14 residues. V lost 3 bases and J lost 5, with 11 bases in between. From germline, CDR1 is MNHEY and CDR2 SVGAGI. The CDR3 protein is CASSYTAGDQPQHF. For the CDR3, the DNA is TGTGCCAGCAGTTATACCGCAGGAGATCAGCCCCAGCATTTT.

In its sample, this clonotype was seen once. The chain couples TRBV29-1 to TRBJ2-3; the D gene is possibly TRBD1 (5 bases). The CDR3 is made up of 16 amino acids. The ends were cut back, 1 base at V and 3 bases at J, with 17 bases in the middle. The germline V gene encodes CDR1 SQVTM and CDR2 ANQGSEA. CDR3 loop: CSVEGPAGWDTDTQYF. The DNA for the CDR3 is TGCAGCGTTGAAGGTCCCGCAGGGTGGGATACAGATACGCAGTATTTT.